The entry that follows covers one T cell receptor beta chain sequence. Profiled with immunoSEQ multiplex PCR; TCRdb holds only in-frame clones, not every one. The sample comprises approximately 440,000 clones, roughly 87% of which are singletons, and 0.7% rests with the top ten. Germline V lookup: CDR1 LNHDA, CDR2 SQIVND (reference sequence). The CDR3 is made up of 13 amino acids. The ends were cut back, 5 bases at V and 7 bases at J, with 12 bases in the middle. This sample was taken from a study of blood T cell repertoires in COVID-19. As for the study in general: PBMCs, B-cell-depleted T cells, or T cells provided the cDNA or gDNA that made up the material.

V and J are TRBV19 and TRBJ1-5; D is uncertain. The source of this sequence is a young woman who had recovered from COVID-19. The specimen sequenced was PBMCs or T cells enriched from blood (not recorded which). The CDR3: CASSAYREQPQHF. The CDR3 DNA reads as TGTGCCAGTAGTGCATATCGGGAGCAGCCCCAGCATTTT.